This T cell receptor (beta chain) was recorded in a study of Graves' ophthalmopathy and Graves' hyperthyroidism. This clonotype appeared many times. Its target is unknown. The V segment lost 6 bases and the J segment 2 bases; nucleotides outside the gene matches: 4. The CDR3 runs 13 residues. Exclusion criteria comprised other autoimmune diseases, uncontrolled infections, pregnancy or lactation in patients. As diagnostic evidence, clinical symptoms, serum thyroxine, TRAb, thyroid ultrasound and orbital computed tomography were relied upon. Overall study results and limits: Most clonotypes expanded in thyroid above 0.001 frequency were present in blood too. Ophthalmopathy progression was predicted with approximately 64% sensitivity and about 72% specificity.

The authors amplified TCR beta CDR3 regions from RNA transcripts. First-round RT-PCR relied on HTBI primers, and a second-round multiplex PCR came next. Via MiXCR, TCRdb re-called the multiplex PCR reads, giving one row per CDR3 protein. The sample records around 470,000 distinct CDR3 sequences, approximately 15% being singletons. The rearrangement joins TRBV12-3 or TRBV12-4 to TRBJ2-7, with 7 bases aligning to TRBD1. Sequencing input: blood. This TCR derives from a woman aged 25 to 39 with Graves' ophthalmopathy. DNA of the CDR3: TGTGCCAGCAGACCTGACAGGGCCTACGAGCAGTACTTC. It encodes CASRPDRAYEQYF.